The sample holds many counts of the clone carrying this T cell receptor beta chain. In TCRdb, the 5' RACE reads were re-called with MiXCR into one record per CDR3 protein. The table lists 25,000 to 35,000 distinct CDR3 sequences, approximately 6% of them singletons. This specimen belongs to a study of early T cells in non-severe SARS-CoV-2 infection. Background on the study: Sequencing was performed on bulk RNA from unsorted whole blood, leaving chains unpaired.

CDR1 is WSHSY, CDR2 SAAADI, per germline. The J segment lost 7 bases and the V segment lost 8 bases, leaving 13 bases of the junction unmatched. The CDR3 contains 15 residues. The origin of this receptor is an adult who was a healthcare worker with PCR-confirmed SARS-CoV-2 infection or an uninfected control (not recorded which). The chain has TRBV10-2 and TRBJ2-1; 8 positions agree with TRBD1. What was sequenced was whole blood. The CDR3 loop is CASGWTGWNGNEQFF. In DNA form, the CDR3 reads TGCGCCAGCGGCTGGACAGGGTGGAATGGAAATGAGCAGTTCTTC.